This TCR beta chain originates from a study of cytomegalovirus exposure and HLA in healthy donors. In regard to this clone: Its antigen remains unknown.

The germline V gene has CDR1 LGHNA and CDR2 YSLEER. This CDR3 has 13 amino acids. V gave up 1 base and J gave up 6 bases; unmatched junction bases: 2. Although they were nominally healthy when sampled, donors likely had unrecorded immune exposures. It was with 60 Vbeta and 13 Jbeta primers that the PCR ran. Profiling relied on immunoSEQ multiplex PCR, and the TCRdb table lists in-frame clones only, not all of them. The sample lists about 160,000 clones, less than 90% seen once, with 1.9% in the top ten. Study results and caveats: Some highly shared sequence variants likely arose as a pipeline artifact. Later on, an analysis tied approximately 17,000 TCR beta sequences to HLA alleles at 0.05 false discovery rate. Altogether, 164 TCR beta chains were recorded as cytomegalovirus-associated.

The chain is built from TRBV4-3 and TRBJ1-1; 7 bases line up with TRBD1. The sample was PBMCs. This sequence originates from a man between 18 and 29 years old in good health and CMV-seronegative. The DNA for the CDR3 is TGCGCCAGCAGCCAAGTCAGGGGGTCTGAAGCTTTCTTT. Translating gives CASSQVRGSEAFF.